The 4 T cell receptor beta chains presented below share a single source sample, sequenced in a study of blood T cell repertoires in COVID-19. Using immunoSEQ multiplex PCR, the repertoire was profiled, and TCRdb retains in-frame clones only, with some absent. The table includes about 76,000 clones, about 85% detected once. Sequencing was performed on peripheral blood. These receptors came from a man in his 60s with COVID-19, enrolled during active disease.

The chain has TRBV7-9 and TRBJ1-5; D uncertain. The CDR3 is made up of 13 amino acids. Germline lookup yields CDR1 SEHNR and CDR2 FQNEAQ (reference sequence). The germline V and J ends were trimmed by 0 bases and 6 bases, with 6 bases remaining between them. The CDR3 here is CASSLASGQPQHF. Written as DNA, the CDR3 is TGTGCCAGCAGCTTAGCGTCCGGTCAGCCCCAGCATTTT. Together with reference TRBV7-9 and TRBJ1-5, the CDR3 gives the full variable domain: DTGVSQNPRHKITKRGQNVTFRCDPISEHNRLYWYRQTLGQGPEFLTYFQNEAQLEKSRLLSDRFSAERPKGSFSTLEIQRTEQGDSAMYLCASSLASGQPQHFGDGTRLSIL.

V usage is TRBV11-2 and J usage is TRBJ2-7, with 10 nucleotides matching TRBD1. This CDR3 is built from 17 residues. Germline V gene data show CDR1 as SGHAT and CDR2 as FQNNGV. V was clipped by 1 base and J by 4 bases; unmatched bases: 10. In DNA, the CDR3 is TGTGCCAGCAGCTTAGTTAGTCTCCGGGACAGGGGTTACGAGCAGTACTTC. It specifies CASSLVSLRDRGYEQYF.

This CDR3 is CASTLGTSYGYTF. In DNA, the CDR3 is TGTGCCAGCACCCTCGGGACATCCTATGGCTACACCTTC. The rearrangement links TRBV12-3 or TRBV12-4 to TRBJ1-2, with D perhaps matching TRBD1 (6 bases). This CDR3 contains 13 residues. The V gene lost 7 bases and the J gene lost 4 bases, with 13 bases spanning the gap.

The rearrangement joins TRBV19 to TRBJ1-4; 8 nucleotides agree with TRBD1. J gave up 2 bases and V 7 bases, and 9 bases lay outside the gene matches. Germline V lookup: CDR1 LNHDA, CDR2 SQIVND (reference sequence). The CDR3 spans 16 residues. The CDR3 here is CASTWTGRGTNEKLFF. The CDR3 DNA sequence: TGTGCCAGTACCTGGACAGGGAGAGGGACTAATGAAAAACTGTTTTTT.